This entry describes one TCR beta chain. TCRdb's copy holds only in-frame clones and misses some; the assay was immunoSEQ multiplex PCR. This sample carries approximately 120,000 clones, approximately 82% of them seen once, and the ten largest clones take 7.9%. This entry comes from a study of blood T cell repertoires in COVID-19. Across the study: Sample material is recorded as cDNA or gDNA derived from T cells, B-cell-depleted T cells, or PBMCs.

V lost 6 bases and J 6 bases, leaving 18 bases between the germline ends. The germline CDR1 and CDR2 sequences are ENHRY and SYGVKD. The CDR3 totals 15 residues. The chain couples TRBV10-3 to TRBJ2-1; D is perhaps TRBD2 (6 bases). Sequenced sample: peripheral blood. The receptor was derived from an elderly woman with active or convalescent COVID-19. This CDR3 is CAIREFGARGNEQFF. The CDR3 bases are TGTGCCATCAGGGAATTCGGGGCGCGGGGCAATGAGCAGTTCTTC.